These 17 T cell receptor beta chains originate from one sample sequenced in a study of blood T cells in healthy people across ages. Primers used in a second PCR of about 7 to 12 cycles were a sample-barcoded 5' primer and a J-beta primer mix. MiXCR, run by TCRdb on the 5' RACE reads, gives a single entry per CDR3 protein. The repertoire has 910,000 or so distinct CDR3 sequences, roughly 51% of them found once; the top ten carry over 20%. What was sequenced was blood. Source of these receptors: a woman aged 55 to 70 in good health.

J is TRBJ2-1 and V is TRBV6-6; maybe TRBD2 (5 bases). This CDR3 is built from 14 residues. CDR1 is MNHNY, CDR2 SVGAGI, per germline (reference sequence). V was trimmed by 7 bases and J by 6 bases, leaving 16 bases between them. This CDR3 is CASTPPAVGNEQFF. The CDR3 DNA reads as TGTGCCAGCACCCCTCCAGCGGTGGGCAATGAGCAGTTCTTC.

This clonotype was found a few times. This chain uses TRBV10-3 with TRBJ2-4; 14 positions match TRBD2. The junction had 15 bases not matched to a gene; V was cut back by 4 bases and J by 13 bases. The CDR3 loop spans 17 amino acids. CDR1 and CDR2 from the germline V gene are ENHRY and SYGVKD. CDR3 nucleotide sequence: TGTGCCATCAGTGGAGTGGGACTAGCGGGAGATCTGGGGGAGCAGTACTTC. Translation: CAISGVGLAGDLGEQYF.

This chain connects TRBV29-1 to TRBJ2-5; no reliable D call. Trimming shortened V by 3 bases and J by 4 bases, and 12 bases separated the two germline ends. Germline V gene sequence: CDR1 SQVTM, CDR2 ANQGSEA. The length of the CDR3 is 13 residues. The CDR3 DNA is TGCAGCGTTGAGCCCTCCCGACGAGAGACCCAGTACTTC. This codes for CSVEPSRRETQYF.

The rearrangement joins TRBV6-6 to TRBJ2-3; possibly TRBD1 for D (5 bases). Germline lookup yields CDR1 MNHNY and CDR2 SVGAGI (reference sequence). The CDR3 spans 16 residues. V gave up 0 bases and J gave up 0 bases, with 10 bases separating them. CDR3 sequence: CASSYSGRASTDTQYF. CDR3 coding DNA: TGTGCCAGCAGTTACTCTGGCAGGGCCAGCACAGATACGCAGTATTTT.

This clonotype was observed a few times. The chain has TRBV12-3 or TRBV12-4 and TRBJ2-7; 10 bases agree with TRBD2. With V trimmed by 2 bases and J by 4 bases, 5 bases remained unmatched. The length of the CDR3 is 15 residues. DNA for the CDR3: TGTGCCAGCAGTTTACGGGAGACTAGCGGGTACGAGCAGTACTTC. This gives the protein CASSLRETSGYEQYF.

The chain links TRBV7-7 to TRBJ2-3, with D possibly matching TRBD1 (6 bases). Germline assignment: CDR1 SSHAT and CDR2 FNYEAQ (reference sequence). The V end was cut by 5 bases, the J end by 4 bases, with 16 bases between. This CDR3 is built from 15 residues. The CDR3 protein is CASSPRGQYPDTQYF. The DNA of the CDR3 is TGTGCCAGCAGCCCAAGAGGACAGTACCCAGATACGCAGTATTTT.

This clonotype was observed a few times. The chain recombines TRBV12-3 or TRBV12-4 with TRBJ2-3; D might be TRBD1 (5 bases). The CDR3 consists of 16 residues. V dropped 1 base and J dropped 6 bases, with 17 bases sitting between them. This CDR3 is CASSLGSSRQGDTQYF. CDR3 sequence (DNA): TGTGCCAGCAGTTTAGGGTCCTCCCGCCAGGGCGATACGCAGTATTTT.

This clonotype was seen a few times. The chain is built from TRBV29-1 and TRBJ2-5; tentative D call: TRBD1 (6 bases). The CDR3 runs to 12 residues. The V end was cut by 5 bases, the J end by 4 bases, with 11 bases between. Germline V gives CDR1 SQVTM, CDR2 ANQGSEA. In DNA form, the CDR3 reads TGCAGCGTTACAGGGTCTCGAGAGACCCAGTACTTC. It encodes CSVTGSRETQYF.

The chain has TRBV29-1 and TRBJ2-5; D remains unclear. The CDR3 is 11 residues long. Germline V gene sequence: CDR1 SQVTM, CDR2 ANQGSEA. Trimming stripped 4 bases from V and 11 bases from J, with 14 bases between. The CDR3 spells CSVAGFNEQYF. Here the CDR3 DNA reads TGCAGCGTTGCTGGGTTCAATGAGCAGTACTTC.

This clonotype was detected once. The gene calls are TRBV20-1 and TRBJ2-5, with D perhaps matching TRBD2 (6 bases). V lost 5 bases to trimming and J lost 3 bases, with 19 bases between them. Per the germline V gene, CDR1 is DFQATT and CDR2 is SNEGSKA (reference sequence). The CDR3 runs 15 residues. The CDR3 region is CSAEIQGGIKETQYF. In nucleotides, the CDR3 is TGCAGTGCTGAGATCCAAGGCGGGATAAAAGAGACCCAGTACTTC.

This chain uses TRBV29-1 with TRBJ1-2; no clear D. The CDR3 is 15 amino acids. V was clipped by 0 bases and J by 1 base, with 12 bases between them. Germline CDR1 and CDR2: SQVTM and ANQGSEA. The CDR3 loop is CSVEEDTELNYGYTF. DNA of the CDR3: TGCAGCGTTGAAGAGGATACGGAACTTAACTATGGCTACACCTTC.

This clonotype was seen many times. CDR3 loop: CASRTSGYNEQFF. CDR3 nucleotide sequence: TGTGCCAGCAGGACTAGCGGATACAATGAGCAGTTCTTC. The rearrangement links TRBV25-1 to TRBJ2-1; 9 nucleotides align to TRBD2. V lost 6 bases to trimming and J lost 4 bases; unmatched junction nucleotides: 1. Germline CDR1 is MGHDK and CDR2 is SYGVNS. The CDR3 is 13 amino acids.

The chain uses TRBV7-2 and TRBJ2-7, with TRBD2 as a possible D gene (5 bases). The CDR3 consists of 14 residues. The V and J ends lost 5 bases and 2 bases respectively, with 13 bases between them. Germline CDR1 reads SGHTA; CDR2 reads FQGNSA. CDR3 in amino acids: CASSVGGSAYEQYF. CDR3 bases: TGTGCCAGCAGCGTGGGCGGGTCCGCCTACGAGCAGTACTTC.

Regarding this clonotype: A read error may explain this, as a much larger clone is one base away. This rearrangement joins TRBV12-3 or TRBV12-4 to TRBJ2-3, with D maybe TRBD2 (5 bases). V was shortened by 6 bases and J by 6 bases, with 10 bases between the two germline ends. The CDR3 loop spans 12 amino acids. The CDR3 nucleotides are TGTGCCAGCAGGGGTAGAGGGGATACGCAGTATTTT. It codes for CASRGRGDTQYF.

This clonotype was picked up a small number of times. V and J are TRBV28 and TRBJ2-5; 9 bases line up with TRBD1. Trimming cost V 7 bases and J 5 bases; bases outside gene matches: 8. The CDR3 consists of 14 residues. Germline CDR1 reads MDHEN; CDR2 reads SYDVKM. CDR3 region: CASKLQGARETQYF. The CDR3 DNA reads as TGTGCCAGCAAACTACAGGGGGCGAGGGAGACCCAGTACTTC.

In regard to this clonotype: This may be a read error, as it is one base from a much larger clone. V usage is TRBV29-1 and J usage is TRBJ2-3; D is uncertain. CDR1 SQVTM and CDR2 ANQGSEA come from the germline V gene. Trimming took 4 bases from V and 0 from J, leaving 11 bases between them. The CDR3 has 14 residues. CDR3 sequence: CSVGFRSSTDTQYF. DNA of the CDR3: TGCAGCGTTGGGTTCCGAAGTAGCACAGATACGCAGTATTTT.

Only a few counts were recorded for this clonotype. The J gene is TRBJ1-2, the V gene TRBV27; tentatively, D is TRBD1 (5 bases). The CDR3 consists of 14 residues. Trimming removed 4 bases from V and 4 bases from J, with 13 bases in between. Germline V lookup: CDR1 MNHEY, CDR2 SMNVEV (reference sequence). The chain's CDR3 is CASSSLRVGYGYTF. The CDR3, as DNA: TGTGCCAGCAGTTCTCTCAGGGTTGGCTATGGCTACACCTTC.